Sequencing of this T cell receptor beta chain was carried out in a study of cytomegalovirus exposure and HLA in healthy donors. At sampling all donors were nominally healthy, likely with unrecorded immune exposures. Primers for the PCR totalled 60 Vbeta and 13 Jbeta. Only in-frame clones appear in the TCRdb table, and some are missing; sequencing was by immunoSEQ multiplex PCR. This sample has some 190,000 clones, with 60% to 85% found just once. This TCR was recovered from a woman aged 18-29 years in good health and CMV-seronegative. Source material: PBMCs.

The CDR3 sequence is CASSLQGTGGRVVRGETQYF. The CDR3, as DNA: TGTGCCAGCAGTCTCCAGGGGACAGGGGGCCGTGTCGTACGTGGAGAGACCCAGTACTTC. The chain employs TRBV27 and TRBJ2-5; TRBD1 agrees at 12 bases. The CDR3 has 20 amino acids. Trimming removed 5 bases from V and 4 bases from J; junction bases left unmatched: 20. Germline CDR1 reads MNHEY; CDR2 reads SMNVEV (reference sequence).